These 28 T cell receptor beta chains were all obtained from the same sample, sequenced in a study of blood T cell repertoires in COVID-19. The protocol was immunoSEQ multiplex PCR, while the TCRdb copy is restricted to in-frame clones and leaves out a portion. Altogether 150,000 to 200,000 clones are present, approximately 90% being singletons, with the ten largest covering around 1.6%. Material: peripheral blood. The receptor set was obtained from a woman aged 50 to 65 with acute or convalescent COVID-19.

The chain uses TRBV2 and TRBJ1-3, with a weak D call TRBD1 (6 bases). The germline V and J ends were trimmed by 3 bases and 4 bases, with 10 bases remaining between them. Germline CDR1 reads SNHLY; CDR2 reads FYNNEI. The CDR3 is 14 residues long. The CDR3 DNA sequence: TGTGCCAGCAGTGAGACAGGACAGGGAAACACCATATATTTT. Encoded protein: CASSETGQGNTIYF.

This rearrangement joins TRBV11-2 to TRBJ2-7; 12 bases fit TRBD2. CDR3 length: 15 residues. Germline-derived CDR1 and CDR2 are SGHAT and FQNNGV. V shed 5 bases and J 3 bases; nucleotides not matched to a gene: 5. The CDR3 is CASSLGLAGSYEQYF. CDR3 in DNA: TGTGCCAGCAGCCTTGGACTAGCGGGGAGCTACGAGCAGTACTTC.

The chain employs TRBV7-3 and TRBJ2-3; TRBD2 is a possible D gene (5 bases). Trimming cost V 9 bases and J 7 bases, with 11 bases left between them. CDR1 and CDR2 from the germline V gene are SGHTA and FQGTGA. The CDR3 is made up of 11 amino acids. The CDR3 region is CASSLGNTQYF. The DNA of the CDR3 is TGTGCCAGTTCACTCGGGAATACGCAGTATTTT.

The chain couples TRBV7-2 to TRBJ2-7, with 10 positions matching TRBD2. Per the germline V gene, CDR1 is SGHTA and CDR2 is FQGNSA. The CDR3 has 14 residues. V shed 6 bases, J shed 2 bases, and the junction held 4 bases outside the gene matches. CDR3 loop: CASSSSGGPYEQYF. CDR3 DNA sequence: TGTGCCAGCAGTTCTAGCGGGGGCCCCTACGAGCAGTACTTC.

The rearrangement joins TRBV5-8 to TRBJ1-5, with a weak D call TRBD1 (5 bases). Germline V CDR1 and CDR2: SGHTS, YDEGEE. This CDR3 region has 14 residues. With 4 bases removed from V and 10 bases from J, the gap between germline ends came to 18 bases. In DNA form, the CDR3 reads TGTGCCAGCAGCCGTTTCGCCAGGGAGGGACCCCAGCATTTT. This gives the protein CASSRFAREGPQHF.

This chain connects TRBV3-1 (or the pseudogene TRBV3-2) to TRBJ1-1; 9 bases are a match to TRBD1. The CDR3 runs 17 residues. The V and J ends lost 0 bases and 0 bases, in that order; junction bases with no gene match: 5. The V gene's germline CDR1 is LGHDT and CDR2 YNNKEL (reference sequence). For the CDR3, the DNA is TGTGCCAGCAGCCAAGAACAGGGGGCCAACCTGAACACTGAAGCTTTCTTT. Translating gives CASSQEQGANLNTEAFF.

The chain carries TRBV7-2 and TRBJ2-7; D remains ambiguous. Trimming cost V 2 bases and J 3 bases, with 14 bases left between them. CDR1 and CDR2 (germline): SGHTA, FQGNSA. The CDR3 length is 15 residues. The chain's CDR3 is CASSLSDRSGYEQYF. The CDR3 DNA sequence: TGTGCCAGCAGCTTATCCGACCGTTCAGGCTACGAGCAGTACTTC.

This chain joins TRBV10-1 and TRBJ2-2; D possibly corresponds to TRBD1 (5 bases). CDR3 size: 13 residues. The germline V gene has CDR1 WNHNN and CDR2 SYGVQD (reference sequence). Trimming pared 7 bases from V and 5 bases from J, leaving 11 bases between. CDR3 protein: CASKQGGTGELFF. As DNA, the CDR3 is TGCGCCAGCAAGCAGGGTGGTACCGGGGAGCTGTTTTTT.

A few counts support this clone. V and J are TRBV15 and TRBJ1-2; no clear D. The germline V gene encodes CDR1 LNHNV and CDR2 YYDKDF (reference sequence). The V end lost 0 bases, the J end lost 3 bases, and 2 bases lay between the germline ends. The length of the CDR3 is 12 residues. CDR3 sequence (DNA): TGTGCCACCAGCAGAGACGACTATGGCTACACCTTC. Translated, it gives CATSRDDYGYTF.

In DNA form, the CDR3 reads TGTGCCATCAGTGCCGGACTAGCGGGCGACCTTTCCTACAATGAGCAGTTCTTC. Amino acid sequence: CAISAGLAGDLSYNEQFF. The J gene is TRBJ2-1, the V gene TRBV10-3; 11 bases line up with TRBD2. With V trimmed by 4 bases and J by 1 base, 9 bases remained unmatched. This CDR3 has 18 residues. Germline V CDR1 and CDR2: ENHRY, SYGVKD.

The chain joins TRBV7-2 to TRBJ1-4; 7 positions agree with TRBD1. The CDR3 consists of 13 residues. From germline, CDR1 is SGHTA and CDR2 FQGNSA. Trimming removed 4 bases from V and 15 bases from J; junction bases left unmatched: 11. Here the CDR3 DNA reads TGTGCCAGCAGCTCCGGGACAGAGCTTCGTTTGTTTTTT. It encodes CASSSGTELRLFF.

This rearrangement joins TRBV2 to TRBJ2-3, with 13 bases fitting TRBD2. After removal of 6 bases from V and 5 bases from J, the junction contained 5 bases not matched to a gene. CDR3 length equals 15 residues. Germline values: CDR1 SNHLY, CDR2 FYNNEI. CDR3 bases: TGTGCCAGCAGACTAGCGGGGGGGAAGGGAGATACGCAGTATTTT. Protein sequence: CASRLAGGKGDTQYF. The full variable domain, completed using reference TRBV2 and TRBJ2-3, is EPEVTQTPSHQVTQMGQEVILRCVPISNHLYFYWYRQILGQKVEFLVSFYNNEISEKSEIFDDQFSVERPDGSNFTLKIRSTKLEDSAMYFCASRLAGGKGDTQYFGPGTRLTVL.

This clone has more than one count but fewer than ten. The V and J genes are TRBV7-2 and TRBJ2-7, with 9 positions matching TRBD1. The CDR3 loop spans 16 amino acids. The J segment lost 2 bases and the V segment lost 5 bases, leaving 10 bases of the junction unmatched. The germline CDR1 and CDR2 sequences are SGHTA and FQGNSA. The CDR3: CASSPAPGQGTYEQYF. CDR3 bases: TGTGCCAGCAGCCCCGCGCCGGGACAGGGCACCTACGAGCAGTACTTC.

The genes are TRBV24-1 and TRBJ1-6; D not resolved. Germline V gives CDR1 KGHDR, CDR2 SFDVKD. Trimming shortened V by 9 bases and J by 2 bases, and 10 bases separated the two germline ends. This CDR3 is built from 14 residues. The CDR3 loop reads CATPSVPYNSPLHF. As DNA, the CDR3 is TGTGCCACCCCGTCAGTTCCCTATAATTCACCCCTCCACTTT.

The CDR3: CASSQRWRYNEQFF. The CDR3 bases are TGCGCCAGCAGCCAACGCTGGAGGTACAATGAGCAGTTCTTC. The V gene is TRBV4-3, the J gene TRBJ2-1; TRBD2 is a possible D gene (5 bases). The length of the CDR3 is 14 residues. Germline V gene lookup returns CDR1 LGHNA and CDR2 YSLEER. Trimming removed 2 bases from V and 4 bases from J, with 9 bases in between.

The chain uses TRBV7-9 and TRBJ1-5; D gene uncertain. This CDR3 comprises 15 residues. Trimming took off 5 bases at V and 2 bases at J, with 13 bases between the two ends. CDR1 and CDR2 (germline): SEHNR, FQNEAQ (reference sequence). As DNA, the CDR3 is TGTGCCAGCAGCCCCCCTGGAGGTGGCAATCAGCCCCAGCATTTT. Translated: CASSPPGGGNQPQHF.

The chain combines TRBV11-2 with TRBJ1-1; 8 positions agree with TRBD1. The trim removed 1 base at V and 6 bases at J, leaving 4 bases unmatched. The CDR3 loop spans 14 amino acids. Looked up from germline, CDR1 is SGHAT and CDR2 is FQNNGV. Here the CDR3 reads CASSLARTGSEAFF. Written as DNA, the CDR3 is TGTGCCAGCAGCTTAGCCCGGACAGGGTCTGAAGCTTTCTTT.

The V gene is TRBV5-5, the J gene TRBJ1-1, with D uncertain. The germline V and J ends were trimmed by 1 base and 9 bases, with 16 bases remaining between them. Germline CDR1 and CDR2: SGHKS and YYEKEE (reference sequence). This CDR3 region has 14 residues. The DNA of the CDR3 is TGTGCCAGCAGCTTGATTTTCGGTTCGACACAAGCTTTCTTT. Its protein is CASSLIFGSTQAFF.

The chain couples TRBV5-5 to TRBJ2-7; TRBD2 matches 7 bases. Germline values: CDR1 SGHKS, CDR2 YYEKEE (reference sequence). The CDR3 sequence is 14 residues long. The V and J ends lost 0 bases and 3 bases, in that order; junction bases with no gene match: 3. The CDR3 DNA reads as TGTGCCAGCAGCTTGGGGCCGGGGGGCTACGAGCAGTACTTC. Protein sequence: CASSLGPGGYEQYF.

The V call is TRBV24-1, the J call TRBJ1-2; 7 nucleotides align to TRBD1. Germline lookup yields CDR1 KGHDR and CDR2 SFDVKD. The length of the CDR3 is 15 residues. V was clipped by 4 bases and J by 4 bases; unmatched bases: 8. CDR3 nucleotide sequence: TGTGCCACCAGTGAAACAGGGGACCTCTCCTATGGCTACACCTTC. Its translation: CATSETGDLSYGYTF.

The genes are TRBV5-4 and TRBJ1-4, with D maybe TRBD1 (6 bases). The CDR3 sequence is 14 residues long. Germline V gene data show CDR1 as SGHNT and CDR2 as YYREEE (reference sequence). The V and J ends lost 4 bases and 8 bases respectively, with 15 bases between them. The CDR3 region is CASSLYREGEKLFF. The CDR3 region has the DNA TGTGCCAGCAGCCTATACAGGGAAGGAGAAAAACTGTTTTTT. The full variable domain, in which reference TRBV5-4 and TRBJ1-4 provide the parts outside the CDR3, is ETGVTQSPTHLIKTRGQQVTLRCSSQSGHNTVSWYQQALGQGPQFIFQYYREEENGRGNFPPRFSGLQFPNYSSELNVNALELDDSALYLCASSLYREGEKLFFGSGTQLSVL.

The V and J genes are TRBV7-2 and TRBJ2-5, with 10 bases that match TRBD2. Trimming took 0 bases from V and 5 from J; bases not matched to a gene: 3. Germline CDR1 SGHTA, CDR2 FQGNSA. CDR3 length equals 15 residues. CDR3 loop: CASSLASGRMETQYF. The CDR3 DNA follows: TGTGCCAGCAGCTTAGCTAGCGGGAGGATGGAGACCCAGTACTTC.

This sequence joins TRBV7-6 and TRBJ1-1; D not certain. The CDR3 is 17 amino acids. Per germline, CDR1 SGHVS and CDR2 FNYEAQ. V lost 3 bases, J lost 2 bases, and 19 bases lay in between. The CDR3 DNA reads TGTGCCAGCAGCTTTGCCGCTCCACTACGTGGCAACACTGAAGCTTTCTTT. Amino acid sequence: CASSFAAPLRGNTEAFF.

The V and J genes are TRBV29-1 and TRBJ2-5; 8 bases line up with TRBD1. The CDR3 length is 12 residues. Unmatched junction bases numbered 4, after V lost 7 bases and J lost 3 bases. Germline V CDR1 and CDR2: SQVTM, ANQGSEA. In DNA, the CDR3 is TGCAGCGGCCTGACAGGGGAAGAGACCCAGTACTTC. It codes for CSGLTGEETQYF. Full variable domain (outside the CDR3, taken from reference TRBV29-1 and TRBJ2-5): SAVISQKPSRDICQRGTSLTIQCQVDSQVTMMFWYRQQPGQSLTLIATANQGSEATYESGFVIDKFPISRPNLTFSTLTVSNMSPEDSSIYLCSGLTGEETQYFGPGTRLLVL.

This clone was seen just once. The rearrangement uses TRBV28 and TRBJ1-2; TRBD1 might be the D (6 bases). CDR1 is MDHEN, CDR2 SYDVKM, per germline. V lost 1 base and J lost 8, with 14 bases in between. The CDR3 covers 14 residues. The DNA for the CDR3 is TGTGCCAGCAGTTTATCTCCAGGGGTAAAGGGCTACACCTTC. This sequence encodes CASSLSPGVKGYTF.

The chain combines TRBV30 with TRBJ1-3; no definite D call. CDR3 length: 12 amino acids. Germline values: CDR1 GTSNPN, CDR2 SVGIG (reference sequence). V dropped 5 bases and J dropped 0 bases, with 5 bases sitting between them. The CDR3 region is CAWDLSGNTIYF. In nucleotides, the CDR3 is TGTGCCTGGGATCTCTCTGGAAACACCATATATTTT. The whole variable domain, remainder taken from reference TRBV30 and TRBJ1-3, is SQTIHQWPATLVQPVGSPLSLECTVEGTSNPNLYWYRQAAGRGLQLLFYSVGIGQISSEVPQNLSASRPQDRQFILSSKKLLLSDSGFYLCAWDLSGNTIYFGEGSWLTVV.

The rearrangement links TRBV18 to TRBJ2-1; 10 bases are shared with TRBD1. After removal of 5 bases from V and 4 bases from J, the junction contained 5 bases not matched to a gene. The germline gives CDR1 KGHSH, CDR2 LQKENI. The CDR3 is 15 residues long. CDR3 DNA: TGTGCCAGCTCATGGGGGACAGGGGTGTACAATGAGCAGTTCTTC. This codes for CASSWGTGVYNEQFF. Variable domain in full (rest from reference TRBV18 and TRBJ2-1): NAGVMQNPRHLVRRRGQEARLRCSPMKGHSHVYWYRQLPEEGLKFMVYLQKENIIDESGMPKERFSAEFPKEGPSILRIQQVVRGDSAAYFCASSWGTGVYNEQFFGPGTRLTVL.

The genes are TRBV7-9 and TRBJ2-3, with 12 bases identical to TRBD2. Germline CDR1 and CDR2: SEHNR and FQNEAQ (reference sequence). This CDR3 spans 19 amino acids. Germline trimming cut 7 bases from V and 0 bases from J; bases unmatched to any gene: 14. The CDR3 region is CASMTSGGEAKSSTDTQYF. The CDR3 nucleotides read TGTGCCAGCATGACTAGCGGGGGAGAAGCGAAATCTAGCACAGATACGCAGTATTTT.